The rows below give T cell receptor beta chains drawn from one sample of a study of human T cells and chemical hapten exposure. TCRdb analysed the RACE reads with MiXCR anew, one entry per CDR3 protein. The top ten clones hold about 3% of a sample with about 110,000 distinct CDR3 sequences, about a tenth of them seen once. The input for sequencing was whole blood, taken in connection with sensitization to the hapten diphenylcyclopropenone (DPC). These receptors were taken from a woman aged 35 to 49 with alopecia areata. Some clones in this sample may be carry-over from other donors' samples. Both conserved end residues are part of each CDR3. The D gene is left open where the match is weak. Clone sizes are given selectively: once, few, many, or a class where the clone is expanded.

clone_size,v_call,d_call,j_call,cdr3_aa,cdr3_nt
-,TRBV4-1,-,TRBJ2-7,CASSQQHRNIYEQYF,TGCGCCAGCAGCCAACAGCATAGGAATATCTACGAGCAGTACTTC
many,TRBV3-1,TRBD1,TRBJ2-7,CASSQGDRAEYEQYF,TGTGCCAGCAGCCAAGGGGACAGGGCCGAATACGAGCAGTACTTC
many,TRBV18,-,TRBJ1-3,CASSPKDHPGNTIYF,TGTGCCAGCTCACCAAAGGATCATCCCGGAAACACCATATATTTT
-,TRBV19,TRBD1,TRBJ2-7,CASSINRGLVDEQYF,TGTGCCAGTAGTATCAACAGGGGGCTCGTTGACGAGCAGTACTTC
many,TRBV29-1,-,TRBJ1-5,CSVEGQVGQPQHF,TGCAGCGTTGAAGGGCAGGTGGGTCAGCCCCAGCATTTT
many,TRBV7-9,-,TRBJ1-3,CASSRTGVGNTIYF,TGTGCCAGCAGTCGTACAGGCGTCGGAAACACCATATATTTT
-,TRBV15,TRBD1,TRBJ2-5,CATSGWTGEETQYF,TGTGCCACCAGCGGCTGGACAGGGGAAGAGACCCAGTACTTC
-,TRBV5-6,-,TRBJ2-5,CASSGEIETQYF,TGTGCCAGCAGTGGGGAAATAGAGACCCAGTACTTC
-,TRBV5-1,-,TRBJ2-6,CASLGNSGANVLTF,TGCGCCAGCCTTGGTAACTCTGGGGCCAACGTCCTGACTTTC
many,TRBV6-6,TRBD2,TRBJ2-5,CASSYSGLAGGRQETQYF,TGTGCCAGCAGTTACTCTGGACTAGCGGGGGGGCGCCAAGAGACCCAGTACTTC
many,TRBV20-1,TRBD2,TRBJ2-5,CSAYQAGGLGGETQYF,TGCAGCGCATATCAAGCGGGGGGCCTCGGGGGAGAGACCCAGTACTTC
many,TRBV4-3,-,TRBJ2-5,CASSQKPSSQETQYF,TGCGCCAGCAGCCAAAAGCCGAGCAGTCAAGAGACCCAGTACTTC
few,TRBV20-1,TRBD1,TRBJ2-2,CSAREHGTGNTGELFF,TGCAGTGCTAGAGAACACGGGACAGGGAACACCGGGGAGCTGTTTTTT
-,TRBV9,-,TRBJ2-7,CASSVAPGAQYEQYF,TGTGCCAGCAGCGTAGCCCCAGGGGCCCAATACGAGCAGTACTTC
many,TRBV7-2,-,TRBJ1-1,CASSFSQNTEAFF,TGTGCCAGCAGCTTTTCACAGAACACTGAAGCTTTCTTT
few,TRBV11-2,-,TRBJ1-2,CASSSPSWGLNYGYTF,TGTGCCAGCAGCTCCCCCTCCTGGGGACTAAACTATGGCTACACCTTC
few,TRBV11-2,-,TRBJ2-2,CASSSKMGDPGELFF,TGTGCCAGCAGTTCCAAAATGGGGGACCCCGGGGAGCTGTTTTTT
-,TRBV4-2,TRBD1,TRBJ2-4,CASSYGTGLIEDIQYF,TGTGCCAGCAGCTACGGGACAGGGCTAATAGAGGACATTCAGTACTTC
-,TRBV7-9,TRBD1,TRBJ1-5,CASSFGQGLDQPQHF,TGTGCCAGCAGCTTCGGACAGGGCCTAGATCAGCCCCAGCATTTT
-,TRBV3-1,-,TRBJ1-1,CASSQGAWTEAFF,TGTGCCAGCAGCCAAGGGGCATGGACTGAAGCTTTCTTT
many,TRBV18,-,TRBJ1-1,CASSPPNPSDTEAFF,TGTGCCAGCTCACCACCAAATCCGTCGGATACTGAAGCTTTCTTT
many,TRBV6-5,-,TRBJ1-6,CASSLARGSYNSPLHF,TGTGCCAGCAGCTTAGCGAGGGGTTCCTATAATTCACCCCTCCACTTT
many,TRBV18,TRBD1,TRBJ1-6,CASSPDRGGSPLHF,TGTGCCAGCTCCCCAGACAGGGGCGGCTCACCCCTCCACTTT
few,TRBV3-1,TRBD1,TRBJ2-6,CASEMWQGAAGANVLTF,TGTGCCAGTGAGATGTGGCAGGGGGCGGCTGGGGCCAACGTCCTGACTTTC